Sequencing of this TCR beta chain was carried out in a study of blood T cell repertoires in COVID-19. Assay: immunoSEQ multiplex PCR; the TCRdb copy retains only in-frame clones and omits some. The sample shows 300,000 to 350,000 clones, 90% of them seen only once. Germline V lookup: CDR1 MNHEY, CDR2 SMNVEV (reference sequence). Germline trimming cut 5 bases from V and 6 bases from J; bases unmatched to any gene: 14. The CDR3 is made up of 18 amino acids. The source of this sequence is a woman aged 40 to 49 with COVID-19, enrolled during active disease. The chain is built from TRBV27 and TRBJ2-1; TRBD2 aligns across 12 bases. The sample consisted of peripheral blood. The CDR3 bases are TGTGCCAGCAGTCCCCACCGTCTAGCGGGGGGGCAAGGCAATGAGCAGTTCTTC. Translation: CASSPHRLAGGQGNEQFF.